The 20 T cell receptor beta chains below were found in one sample sequenced in a study of metastatic and nonmetastatic thyroid tumors. Until they underwent thyroid surgery, no patient had received any treatment. TCRdb re-processed the PCR reads through MiXCR. The data contain about 16,000 clones, about 32% of them singletons. What was sequenced was tumor tissue. The receptors here all came from a female donor with papillary thyroid cancer or a benign thyroid nodule (not recorded which). Some clones in this sample may be carry-over from other donors' samples.

This clone turned up a few times. The chain couples TRBV2 to TRBJ2-5, with D unclear. Looked up from germline, CDR1 is SNHLY and CDR2 is FYNNEI. Trimming cost V 4 bases and J 0 bases, with 12 bases left between them. This CDR3 is 15 amino acids long. The CDR3 DNA reads TGTGCCAGCAGTGTACGCACTCAGTACCAAGAGACCCAGTACTTC. It translates to CASSVRTQYQETQYF.

The genes are TRBV20-1 and TRBJ2-7, with D unresolved. The CDR3 length is 15 residues. Germline CDR1 is DFQATT and CDR2 is SNEGSKA (reference sequence). Trimming removed 0 bases from V and 2 bases from J, with 14 bases in between. The chain's CDR3 is CSARDSGEGTYEQYF. The DNA for the CDR3 is TGCAGTGCTAGAGATTCTGGGGAAGGGACCTACGAGCAGTACTTC.

V usage is TRBV4-1 and J usage is TRBJ2-2; the D gene is possibly TRBD2 (6 bases). The germline gives CDR1 MGHRA, CDR2 YSYEKL. V shed 3 bases and J shed 6 bases, with 14 bases lying between them. The CDR3 runs 15 residues. CDR3 residues: CASSQQGGYPGELFF. As DNA, the CDR3 is TGCGCCAGCAGCCAGCAGGGAGGTTATCCCGGGGAGCTGTTTTTT.

By frequency in the sample, this clone is medium-sized (0.01 to 0.1%). V is TRBV5-1 and J is TRBJ1-1; 9 positions agree with TRBD1. This CDR3 is built from 17 residues. Germline loops: CDR1 SGHRS, CDR2 YFSETQ. The junction had 10 bases not matched to a gene; V was cut back by 0 bases and J by 4 bases. CDR3 loop: CASSLGRDRAGGTEAFF. For the CDR3, the DNA is TGCGCCAGCAGCTTGGGGAGGGACAGGGCTGGGGGCACTGAAGCTTTCTTT.

This clone was observed a handful of times. The V gene is TRBV28, the J gene TRBJ1-3; 7 bases are shared with TRBD1. From germline, CDR1 is MDHEN and CDR2 SYDVKM. The ends lost 2 bases at V and 4 bases at J; junction bases unmatched: 2. There are 14 residues in the CDR3. The chain's CDR3 is CASSLRGGGNTIYF. The CDR3, as DNA: TGTGCCAGCAGTTTAAGAGGGGGCGGAAACACCATATATTTT.

This clone showed up many times. The chain uses TRBV7-3 and TRBJ2-5, with a tentative D call TRBD1 (6 bases). V was pared by 3 bases and J by 4 bases, with 15 bases between. The germline V gene encodes CDR1 SGHTA and CDR2 FQGTGA. CDR3 size: 15 residues. CDR3 amino acids: CASSLTGQQSETQYF. The CDR3 nucleotides are TGTGCCAGCAGCTTGACGGGACAACAATCAGAGACCCAGTACTTC.

Within the sample, this clone is medium-sized (0.01 to 0.1%). The V and J genes are TRBV5-1 and TRBJ1-2; D is undetermined. Germline V gene lookup returns CDR1 SGHRS and CDR2 YFSETQ. The V end was cut by 0 bases, the J end by 8 bases, with 14 bases between. CDR3 length: 14 residues. This CDR3 reads CASSLDQDLRGYTF. CDR3 coding DNA: TGCGCCAGCAGCTTGGATCAGGATCTACGGGGCTACACCTTC. The whole variable domain, remainder taken from reference TRBV5-1 and TRBJ1-2, is KAGVTQTPRYLIKTRGQQVTLSCSPISGHRSVSWYQQTPGQGLQFLFEYFSETQRNKGNFPGRFSGRQFSNSRSEMNVSTLELGDSALYLCASSLDQDLRGYTFGSGTRLTVV.

This clone was counted many times. The J gene is TRBJ2-2, the V gene TRBV18; D unclear. This CDR3 is built from 15 residues. CDR1 and CDR2 from the germline V gene are KGHSH and LQKENI. The germline V and J ends were trimmed by 2 bases and 7 bases, with 14 bases remaining between them. The CDR3 loop is CASSPAHGKVGELFF. The CDR3 DNA reads TGTGCCAGCTCACCAGCCCATGGTAAAGTCGGGGAGCTGTTTTTT.

This chain joins TRBV7-2 and TRBJ1-2; D not certain. Germline loops: CDR1 SGHTA, CDR2 FQGNSA. The CDR3 covers 14 residues. V was clipped by 5 bases and J by 0 bases, with 10 bases between them. The CDR3 nucleotides are TGTGCCAGCAGCGACTACCTAGCTAACTATGGCTACACCTTC. It specifies CASSDYLANYGYTF.

This clone was recorded a few times. This chain joins TRBV28 and TRBJ2-7; possible D gene TRBD1, 6 bases. V gave up 5 bases and J gave up 6 bases, with 11 bases separating them. The CDR3 runs 12 residues. CDR1 and CDR2 (germline): MDHEN, SYDVKM. Here the CDR3 reads CASSTSTGEQYF. The CDR3 DNA reads TGTGCCAGCAGTACCTCGACAGGCGAGCAGTACTTC.

This clone is medium-sized (0.01 to 0.1%). The V call is TRBV10-1, the J call TRBJ2-2; 8 nucleotides agree with TRBD1. The trim removed 6 bases at V and 3 bases at J, leaving 0 bases unmatched. Germline CDR1 WNHNN, CDR2 SYGVQD (reference sequence). CDR3 length: 13 residues. The chain's CDR3 is CASRDRDTGELFF. The CDR3 DNA is TGCGCCAGCAGGGACAGGGACACCGGGGAGCTGTTTTTT.

There are many counts of this clone. V and J are TRBV15 and TRBJ1-6; the D gene is possibly TRBD1 (6 bases). V was cut by 0 bases and J by 7 bases, with 7 bases left in between. CDR3 length equals 14 residues. CDR1 and CDR2 (germline): LNHNV, YYDKDF (reference sequence). CDR3 in amino acids: CATSREQGNSPLHF. CDR3 nucleotides: TGTGCCACCAGCAGAGAACAGGGAAATTCACCCCTCCACTTT.

This chain connects TRBV6-9 to TRBJ2-7; D is unresolved. V was cut by 4 bases and J by 9 bases, with 10 bases left in between. Germline CDR1 reads MNHGY; CDR2 reads SVAAGI. This CDR3 spans 11 amino acids. CDR3 coding DNA: TGTGCCAGCAGTTCTGATCGGGCGCAGTACTTC. Its protein is CASSSDRAQYF.

This clone is labeled medium-sized. The V and J genes are TRBV7-9 and TRBJ1-6; no clear D. This CDR3 region has 13 residues. Germline V gene lookup returns CDR1 SEHNR and CDR2 FQNEAQ (reference sequence). V was pared by 5 bases and J by 5 bases, with 7 bases between. This chain's CDR3 is CASSPLNNSPLHF. CDR3 coding DNA: TGTGCCAGCAGCCCCTTGAATAATTCACCCCTCCACTTT.

This chain connects TRBV3-1 to TRBJ2-7, with TRBD2 matching over 15 bases. The length of the CDR3 is 15 residues. The germline CDR1 and CDR2 sequences are LGHDT and YNNKEL (reference sequence). The V segment lost 4 bases and the J segment 9 bases; nucleotides outside the gene matches: 7. The CDR3 protein is CASSPPGTSGRLQYF. As DNA, the CDR3 is TGTGCCAGCAGCCCCCCCGGGACTAGCGGGAGGCTGCAGTACTTC.

The chain uses TRBV5-1 and TRBJ1-1; D is possibly TRBD1 (6 bases). Germline V gene data show CDR1 as SGHRS and CDR2 as YFSETQ. CDR3 length: 14 residues. Trimming left V 3 bases short and J 2 bases short, with 11 bases between. The CDR3 DNA follows: TGCGCCAGCAGCTCCCCAGGGGAAAACACTGAAGCTTTCTTT. This gives the protein CASSSPGENTEAFF.

This rearrangement joins TRBV13 to TRBJ2-2; weak D call: TRBD1 (5 bases). Trimming removed 2 bases from V and 2 bases from J, with 6 bases in between. This CDR3 has 14 residues. Germline V CDR1 and CDR2: PRHDT, FYEKMQ (reference sequence). CDR3 sequence: CASSLRGNTGELFF. CDR3 nucleotides: TGTGCCAGCAGCTTAAGGGGAAACACCGGGGAGCTGTTTTTT.

The V and J genes are TRBV6-1 and TRBJ2-5; possibly TRBD1 for D (5 bases). The CDR3 covers 14 residues. V was trimmed by 10 bases and J by 4 bases, leaving 19 bases between them. Germline V gives CDR1 MNHNS, CDR2 SASEGT. For the CDR3, the DNA is TGTGCCACCCTACAAACCCAGGGCTTAGAGACCCAGTACTTC. Protein sequence: CATLQTQGLETQYF.

The J gene is TRBJ1-5, the V gene TRBV19, with a possible D match to TRBD1 (5 bases). The CDR3 consists of 16 residues. The germline V gene encodes CDR1 LNHDA and CDR2 SQIVND (reference sequence). Trimming left V 6 bases short and J 6 bases short, with 21 bases between. CDR3 bases: TGTGCCAGTAGATCCAGGGCGATTGGGAAAGCTCAGCCCCAGCATTTT. This gives the protein CASRSRAIGKAQPQHF.

This clone was counted at least ten times. The genes are TRBV6-1 and TRBJ2-7; D is possibly TRBD1 (5 bases). CDR1 MNHNS and CDR2 SASEGT come from the germline V gene. Between the trimmed V and J ends, which lost 2 bases and 7 bases, there was a span of 15 bases. The CDR3 totals 14 residues. The CDR3 DNA follows: TGTGCCAGCAGTGAATGGGGCAGGTCGAGGGAGCAGTACTTC. It encodes CASSEWGRSREQYF.